This entry lists 25 T cell receptor beta chains sequenced from one sample in a study of T cell responses to AZD1222 COVID-19 vaccine. Generated by immunoSEQ multiplex PCR, the TCRdb table keeps only in-frame clones and is missing some. The table records about 130,000 clones, approximately 83% of them present only once. The sequenced sample was peripheral blood, obtained on day 0 of AZD1222 vaccination. Source of these receptors: an adult in good health.

This chain links TRBV7-9 with TRBJ1-6; D unresolved. Germline-derived CDR1 and CDR2 are SEHNR and FQNEAQ (reference sequence). The CDR3 is 14 amino acids. Between the trimmed V and J ends, which lost 3 bases and 7 bases, there was a span of 10 bases. CDR3 DNA sequence: TGTGCCAGCAGCTTTATTTACCCCAATTCACCCCTCCACTTT. Translating it yields CASSFIYPNSPLHF.

The gene calls are TRBV7-9 and TRBJ2-7; the match to TRBD2 covers 10 bases. The CDR3 consists of 16 residues. CDR1 and CDR2 from the germline V gene are SEHNR and FQNEAQ (reference sequence). After removal of 1 base from V and 1 base from J, the junction contained 4 bases not matched to a gene. The CDR3 DNA reads as TGTGCCAGCAGCTTAGGGAGTAGCGGGGGGTCCTACGAGCAGTACTTC. Protein sequence: CASSLGSSGGSYEQYF. The full variable domain, rest sourced from reference TRBV7-9 and TRBJ2-7, is DTGVSQNPRHKITKRGQNVTFRCDPISEHNRLYWYRQTLGQGPEFLTYFQNEAQLEKSRLLSDRFSAERPKGSFSTLEIQRTEQGDSAMYLCASSLGSSGGSYEQYFGPGTRLTVT.

As regards this clone: The sample carries other DNA sequences with the same CDR3. The chain has TRBV18 and TRBJ1-1, with D hard to call. This CDR3 region has 14 residues. The germline V and J ends were trimmed by 0 bases and 3 bases, with 8 bases remaining between them. Germline assignment: CDR1 KGHSH and CDR2 LQKENI. Here the CDR3 DNA reads TGTGCCAGCTCACCACCGGGTGGGGACACTGAAGCTTTCTTT. Its protein product is CASSPPGGDTEAFF. Full variable domain (missing parts from reference TRBV18 and TRBJ1-1): NAGVMQNPRHLVRRRGQEARLRCSPMKGHSHVYWYRQLPEEGLKFMVYLQKENIIDESGMPKERFSAEFPKEGPSILRIQQVVRGDSAAYFCASSPPGGDTEAFFGQGTRLTVV.

The chain uses TRBV2 and TRBJ1-5, with D possibly being TRBD1 (6 bases). The CDR3 runs to 14 residues. Germline values: CDR1 SNHLY, CDR2 FYNNEI. Trimming stripped 6 bases from V and 3 bases from J, with 12 bases between. Here the CDR3 reads CASRGAPVNQPQHF. In nucleotides, the CDR3 is TGTGCCAGCAGGGGGGCTCCAGTCAATCAGCCCCAGCATTTT.

The chain links TRBV7-2 to TRBJ2-1; 9 bases agree with TRBD1. The V gene's germline CDR1 is SGHTA and CDR2 FQGNSA. The CDR3 contains 16 residues. J lost 6 bases, V lost 0 bases, and 6 bases had no gene match. This CDR3 reads CASSLAGTGSRNEQFF. Written as DNA, the CDR3 is TGTGCCAGCAGCTTAGCCGGGACAGGGTCCCGCAATGAGCAGTTCTTC.

This chain connects TRBV3-1 (or the pseudogene TRBV3-2) to TRBJ1-6; D gene ambiguous. V was clipped by 2 bases and J by 7 bases, with 9 bases between them. Germline CDR1 LGHDT, CDR2 YNNKEL (reference sequence). This CDR3 comprises 14 residues. CDR3 nucleotides: TGTGCCAGCAGCCAAATGGAGGGAAATTCACCCCTCCACTTT. Translation gives CASSQMEGNSPLHF.

The chain uses TRBV4-2 and TRBJ1-5; D gene uncertain. V was cut by 0 bases and J by 5 bases, with 5 bases left in between. CDR3 length: 13 residues. In germline, CDR1 is LGHNA, CDR2 YNFKEQ. The CDR3 coding sequence is TGTGCCAGCAGCCAAGACCGGGATCAGCCCCAGCATTTT. It encodes CASSQDRDQPQHF.

The chain employs TRBV10-3 and TRBJ2-1, with 13 bases identical to TRBD2. The CDR3 totals 17 residues. Losses at the gene ends were 6 bases for V and 4 bases for J; bases not matched to a gene: 9. The germline gives CDR1 ENHRY, CDR2 SYGVKD. The CDR3 region has the DNA TGTGCCATCAGCGCCAGGGGGACTAGCGGGGTGTACAATGAGCAGTTCTTC. The encoded protein is CAISARGTSGVYNEQFF.

The CDR3 here is CASSPSSSGGPLLNTEAFF. Written as DNA, the CDR3 is TGTGCCAGCAGCCCCTCCTCATCTGGGGGACCTTTACTGAACACTGAAGCTTTCTTT. The chain couples TRBV4-2 to TRBJ1-1; TRBD1 might be the D (5 bases). Germline values: CDR1 LGHNA, CDR2 YNFKEQ. V lost 4 bases, J lost 0 bases, and 24 bases lay in between. The CDR3 consists of 19 residues.

This clone occurred once. The CDR3 DNA follows: TGCGCCAGCAGCTTTTCCTCCTACGAGCAGTACTTC. Translation gives CASSFSSYEQYF. J is TRBJ2-7 and V is TRBV5-1; D gene unclear. The ends were cut back, 2 bases at V and 0 bases at J, with 3 bases in the middle. The germline V gene has CDR1 SGHRS and CDR2 YFSETQ. The CDR3 is 12 amino acids.

The chain combines TRBV6-5 with TRBJ2-1; 7 bases fit TRBD2. V shed 4 bases, J shed 6 bases, and the junction held 9 bases outside the gene matches. The germline V gene has CDR1 MNHEY and CDR2 SVGAGI. This CDR3 comprises 15 residues. CDR3 DNA sequence: TGTGCCAGCAGTTCACCGGGACTATTGGGCAATGAGCAGTTCTTC. Protein: CASSSPGLLGNEQFF.

The V and J genes are TRBV30 and TRBJ2-3; D unclear. Germline loops: CDR1 GTSNPN, CDR2 SVGIG (reference sequence). V was clipped by 4 bases and J by 5 bases, with 10 bases between them. There are 12 residues in the CDR3. The CDR3 region is CAWIGIGDTQYF. In nucleotides, the CDR3 is TGTGCCTGGATTGGGATAGGAGATACGCAGTATTTT.

This rearrangement joins TRBV28 to TRBJ1-4, with D tentatively TRBD1 (6 bases). Between the trimmed V and J ends, which lost 10 bases and 7 bases, there was a span of 13 bases. Germline V lookup: CDR1 MDHEN, CDR2 SYDVKM. The CDR3 runs 12 residues. CDR3 in DNA: TGTGCCACCAGGGGTTTGGGTGAAAAACTGTTTTTT. Its protein product is CATRGLGEKLFF.

This chain uses TRBV2 with TRBJ1-2; TRBD1 aligns across 7 bases. Looked up from germline, CDR1 is SNHLY and CDR2 is FYNNEI. Germline trimming cut 1 base from V and 2 bases from J; bases unmatched to any gene: 7. This CDR3 has 16 residues. This chain's CDR3 is CASSEENDRANYGYTF. CDR3 in DNA: TGTGCCAGCAGTGAAGAAAATGACAGGGCCAACTATGGCTACACCTTC.

This clone was observed a single time. The CDR3 loop reads CASSQQGQGYTF. The CDR3 DNA follows: TGTGCCAGCAGTCAACAGGGGCAGGGCTACACCTTC. The rearrangement uses TRBV6-6 and TRBJ1-2; 7 bases map to TRBD1. Per germline, CDR1 MNHNY and CDR2 SVGAGI (reference sequence). The CDR3 has 12 amino acids. Trimming cost V 5 bases and J 8 bases; bases outside gene matches: 5.

V usage is TRBV2 and J usage is TRBJ1-2, with D possibly matching TRBD1 (5 bases). The CDR3 is 12 residues long. CDR1 SNHLY and CDR2 FYNNEI come from the germline V gene. The V and J ends lost 10 bases and 3 bases respectively, with 12 bases between them. The CDR3 here is CATGRGDYGYTF. CDR3 coding DNA: TGTGCCACCGGGAGAGGGGACTATGGCTACACCTTC.

This clone was seen more than once but under ten times. Lacking the conserved final phenylalanine or tryptophan, this CDR3 likely reflects a read error. The DNA is left out, because the CDR3 cannot be placed on it with certainty; the CDR3 is given as TCRdb lists it. The chain joins TRBV14 to TRBJ2-7. Germline V gene data show CDR1 as SGHDN and CDR2 as FVKESK. Counting both end residues, the CDR3 totals 11 amino acids. CDR3 in amino acids: CASSQDGDPRL.

The chain carries TRBV28 and TRBJ1-2; 8 bases align to TRBD1. V dropped 6 bases and J dropped 6; count of bases not matched to a gene: 6. There are 13 residues in the CDR3. Germline V CDR1 and CDR2: MDHEN, SYDVKM. The CDR3 loop reads CASSRGQGDGYTF. Written as DNA, the CDR3 is TGTGCCAGCAGCCGTGGACAGGGTGATGGCTACACCTTC.

The chain uses TRBV30 and TRBJ1-3; D is ambiguous. CDR3 size: 18 residues. Trimming removed 0 bases at V and 0 bases at J, with 18 bases between. Germline CDR1 GTSNPN, CDR2 SVGIG (reference sequence). CDR3 sequence: CAWSVLSAGRVSGNTIYF. The CDR3 coding sequence is TGTGCCTGGAGTGTACTCAGTGCCGGGCGGGTCTCTGGAAACACCATATATTTT.

The chain couples TRBV19 to TRBJ1-5, with TRBD1 as a possible D gene (5 bases). The germline V gene has CDR1 LNHDA and CDR2 SQIVND (reference sequence). This CDR3 spans 14 amino acids. The ends were cut back, 7 bases at V and 1 base at J, with 11 bases in the middle. The chain's CDR3 is CASTVRDSNQPQHF. In DNA form, the CDR3 reads TGTGCCAGTACAGTGAGGGACAGCAATCAGCCCCAGCATTTT.

CDR3 coding DNA: TGTGCCAGCAGTTACAGGTTGGGTCAGCCCCAGCATTTT. This codes for CASSYRLGQPQHF. This chain connects TRBV6-5 to TRBJ1-5; D ambiguous. Between the trimmed V and J ends, which lost 2 bases and 6 bases, there was a span of 8 bases. The CDR3 loop spans 13 amino acids. From germline, CDR1 is MNHEY and CDR2 SVGAGI.

The sample holds a few counts of this clone. The V call is TRBV19, the J call TRBJ2-1, with D unclear. The V and J ends lost 3 bases and 3 bases respectively, with 18 bases between them. Germline V gene lookup returns CDR1 LNHDA and CDR2 SQIVND (reference sequence). The CDR3 consists of 17 residues. DNA of the CDR3: TGTGCCAGTAGTATGCTTCCAGCGTCACAAAACTACAATGAGCAGTTCTTC. This encodes CASSMLPASQNYNEQFF. Based on the CDR3 plus reference TRBV19 and TRBJ2-1, the full variable domain is DGGITQSPKYLFRKEGQNVTLSCEQNLNHDAMYWYRQDPGQGLRLIYYSQIVNDFQKGDIAEGYSVSREKKESFPLTVTSAQKNPTAFYLCASSMLPASQNYNEQFFGPGTRLTVL.

The rearrangement uses TRBV6-5 and TRBJ2-7; 10 nucleotides agree with TRBD2. The V segment lost 0 bases and the J segment 3 bases; nucleotides outside the gene matches: 5. The CDR3 extends over 16 amino acids. Germline lookup yields CDR1 MNHEY and CDR2 SVGAGI. The CDR3, as DNA: TGTGCCAGCAGTTACTCGAGGGCTAGCGGGGGCTACGAGCAGTACTTC. This encodes CASSYSRASGGYEQYF.

The CDR3 nucleotides are TGTGCCAGCAGTTACCGAGAGGGGGCTGGCTACACCTTC. It is translated as CASSYREGAGYTF. The genes are TRBV6-5 and TRBJ1-2, with TRBD1 identical over 7 bases. Germline CDR1 is MNHEY and CDR2 is SVGAGI. V shed 2 bases, J shed 7 bases, and the junction held 4 bases outside the gene matches. The CDR3 runs 13 residues.

V and J are TRBV5-6 and TRBJ1-1, with a tentative D call TRBD1 (5 bases). There are 12 residues in the CDR3. Germline CDR1 reads SGHDT; CDR2 reads YYEEEE. The ends were cut back, 5 bases at V and 4 bases at J, with 9 bases in the middle. Here the CDR3 reads CASSDGGTEAFF. The CDR3 nucleotides read TGTGCCAGCAGTGACGGGGGCACTGAAGCTTTCTTT.